This passage covers 28 T cell receptor beta chains from one sample sequenced in a study of identical twins. TCRdb independently ran MiXCR on the 5' RACE reads; one entry per CDR3 protein. This sample yields nearly 650,000 distinct CDR3 sequences, of which about 7% are seen a single time; 1.5% to 2% belongs to the top ten. The same data also went into a second study, on yellow fever vaccine responses in identical twins.

Sequencing was carried out using PBMCs. The receptors were sampled from a young woman in good health.

This clonotype came up many times. The J gene is TRBJ2-3, the V gene TRBV4-2; D call uncertain. The CDR3 has 16 residues. Germline loops: CDR1 LGHNA, CDR2 YNFKEQ. V was shortened by 1 base and J by 0 bases, with 11 bases between the two germline ends. The CDR3 sequence is CASSQAESASTDTQYF. DNA for the CDR3: TGTGCCAGCAGCCAAGCGGAGAGCGCTAGCACAGATACGCAGTATTTT.

Many counts were recorded for this clonotype. The chain has TRBV11-3 and TRBJ2-1, with D unresolved. CDR1 and CDR2 from the germline V gene are SGHNT and YENEEA. The germline V and J ends were trimmed by 3 bases and 1 base, with 7 bases remaining between them. The CDR3 contains 14 residues. CDR3 DNA sequence: TGTGCCAGCAGCTTTTCACTTTCCTACAATGAGCAGTTCTTC. Protein sequence: CASSFSLSYNEQFF.

This clonotype was found many times. The chain couples TRBV11-2 to TRBJ2-3; D may correspond to TRBD1 or TRBD2 (5 bases each). V lost 8 bases to trimming and J lost 7 bases, with 28 bases between them. Germline V gene lookup returns CDR1 SGHAT and CDR2 FQNNGV. The CDR3 has 17 residues. The CDR3 is CASGGLSPGLITNTQYF. The CDR3 region has the DNA TGTGCCAGCGGGGGTCTATCCCCCGGACTGATTACAAATACGCAGTATTTT.

In this sample, this clonotype turned up a few times. V usage is TRBV15 and J usage is TRBJ1-5; 8 positions match TRBD1. Germline trimming cut 3 bases from V and 7 bases from J; bases unmatched to any gene: 8. CDR3 length equals 15 residues. The germline V gene encodes CDR1 LNHNV and CDR2 YYDKDF (reference sequence). CDR3 DNA sequence: TGTGCCACCAGCAGGGAACAGGGGGACTTCCAGCCCCAGCATTTT. As protein: CATSREQGDFQPQHF.

This clonotype has only a few counts. The rearrangement links TRBV5-1 to TRBJ1-2, with unresolved D. The CDR3 runs 15 residues. Trimming left V 0 bases short and J 4 bases short, with 13 bases between. CDR1 is SGHRS, CDR2 YFSETQ, per germline. The CDR3 coding sequence is TGCGCCAGCAGCTTGGGGGAGGATACTTTCTATGGCTACACCTTC. Amino acid sequence: CASSLGEDTFYGYTF.

The chain carries TRBV11-2 and TRBJ2-5; perhaps TRBD2 as D (5 bases). Germline V gives CDR1 SGHAT, CDR2 FQNNGV. Trimming took 5 bases from V and 7 from J, leaving 14 bases between them. CDR3 length equals 13 residues. CDR3 loop: CASSIGREGTQYF. The CDR3 coding sequence is TGTGCCAGCAGCATTGGACGGGAAGGGACCCAGTACTTC.

The chain uses TRBV12-3 or TRBV12-4 and TRBJ1-3; no definite D call. V was clipped by 5 bases and J by 2 bases, with 4 bases between them. The CDR3 has 12 amino acids. The DNA of the CDR3 is TGTGCCAGCAGTGACACTGGAAACACCATATATTTT. Translation: CASSDTGNTIYF.

The sample holds a few counts of this clonotype. The gene calls are TRBV20-1 and TRBJ2-7; the D gene could be TRBD1 or TRBD2 (5 bases each). V was pared by 5 bases and J by 6 bases, with 20 bases between. This CDR3 has 14 amino acids. The germline CDR1 and CDR2 sequences are DFQATT and SNEGSKA (reference sequence). CDR3 coding DNA: TGCAGTGCTCAGGGACGAAGAGGCTATGGCGAGCAGTACGTC. This encodes CSAQGRRGYGEQYV.

Comment on this clonotype: This sequence may be a read error, since a much larger clone differs from it by one base. This sequence joins TRBV6-2 or TRBV6-3 and TRBJ2-1; 11 nucleotides line up with TRBD2. This CDR3 contains 16 residues. The J segment lost 9 bases and the V segment lost 5 bases, leaving 12 bases of the junction unmatched. Germline CDR1 and CDR2: MNHEY and SVGEGT. This chain's CDR3 is CASSNGLAGGMVEQFF. DNA of the CDR3: TGTGCCAGCAGTAACGGCCTAGCGGGAGGAATGGTTGAGCAGTTCTTC.

This clonotype was seen more than once but under ten times. This chain joins TRBV20-1 and TRBJ1-2; TRBD1 agrees at 7 bases. The CDR3 extends over 13 amino acids. Germline V gives CDR1 DFQATT, CDR2 SNEGSKA (reference sequence). V was pared by 3 bases and J by 6 bases, with 7 bases of the junction left unmatched. Written as DNA, the CDR3 is TGCAGTGCTAGGCCGACAGGGTGGGATGGCTACACCTTC. Translation gives CSARPTGWDGYTF.

This clonotype was seen ten or more times. This rearrangement joins TRBV12-3 or TRBV12-4 to TRBJ2-2; TRBD1 agrees at 10 bases. This CDR3 has 16 residues. V lost 5 bases and J lost 5; bases outside the gene matches: 8. CDR3 nucleotides: TGTGCCAGCAGTCCTCATCCGGGACAGGGGACCGGGGAGCTGTTTTTT. Amino acids: CASSPHPGQGTGELFF.

This chain links TRBV10-3 with TRBJ2-1; 13 nucleotides agree with TRBD2. This CDR3 spans 20 amino acids. V was pared by 2 bases and J by 3 bases, with 13 bases of the junction left unmatched. Germline CDR1 and CDR2: ENHRY and SYGVKD. The CDR3 DNA sequence: TGTGCCATCAGTGAGCCAACCGGGACTAGCGGGGATTCCGGCTACAATGAGCAGTTCTTC. This translates into CAISEPTGTSGDSGYNEQFF.

The chain carries TRBV20-1 and TRBJ2-7; 8 positions match TRBD1. This CDR3 has 12 residues. The V and J ends lost 4 bases and 6 bases, in that order; junction bases with no gene match: 5. Germline V gives CDR1 DFQATT, CDR2 SNEGSKA (reference sequence). The CDR3 loop reads CSAKRQGREQYV. The CDR3 DNA is TGCAGTGCTAAAAGACAGGGGCGCGAGCAGTACGTC.

Only a few counts were recorded for this clonotype. The J gene is TRBJ2-1, the V gene TRBV6-2 or TRBV6-3; TRBD1 might be the D (6 bases). CDR3 length: 12 amino acids. The germline V gene has CDR1 MNHEY and CDR2 SVGEGT. V lost 8 bases and J lost 2, with 7 bases in between. In nucleotides, the CDR3 is TGTGCCAGCCGGGACACCTACAATGAGCAGTTCTTC. It translates to CASRDTYNEQFF.

The sample holds a few counts of this clonotype. The chain has TRBV19 and TRBJ2-7, with 10 bases identical to TRBD2. The V gene's germline CDR1 is LNHDA and CDR2 SQIVND (reference sequence). Germline trimming cut 0 bases from V and 3 bases from J; bases unmatched to any gene: 2. The CDR3 is made up of 15 amino acids. This chain's CDR3 is CASSIDPSGSYEQYF. The CDR3 nucleotides read TGTGCCAGTAGTATAGACCCTAGCGGGAGCTACGAGCAGTACTTC.

This clonotype has ten or more counts. The chain uses TRBV29-1 and TRBJ2-7, with no clear D. The CDR3 runs to 12 residues. Germline V gene lookup returns CDR1 SQVTM and CDR2 ANQGSEA. V dropped 6 bases and J dropped 5 bases, with 14 bases sitting between them. The CDR3: CSVYIAGHEQYF. The CDR3 bases are TGCAGCGTCTATATAGCCGGCCACGAGCAGTACTTC.

The chain employs TRBV7-9 and TRBJ2-2, with 8 bases identical to TRBD2. CDR3 size: 16 residues. The germline V gene encodes CDR1 SEHNR and CDR2 FQNEAQ (reference sequence). The V and J ends lost 5 bases and 5 bases, in that order; junction bases with no gene match: 10. The CDR3 region has the DNA TGTGCCAGCAGCCAACAACCGGGACTAGGGACCGGGGAGCTGTTTTTT. It yields the protein CASSQQPGLGTGELFF.

This rearrangement joins TRBV7-7 to TRBJ2-1; a possible D gene is TRBD1 (5 bases). Germline V gives CDR1 SSHAT, CDR2 FNYEAQ (reference sequence). The CDR3 consists of 20 residues. With 5 bases removed from V and 4 bases from J, the gap between germline ends came to 30 bases. CDR3 nucleotides: TGTGCCAGCAGCCCCCTAGGGGCTGGATCTTTAGGGGCTTTTTACAATGAGCAGTTCTTC. Translation gives CASSPLGAGSLGAFYNEQFF.

This clonotype showed up just a few times. The rearrangement uses TRBV7-2 and TRBJ2-5; 8 bases are shared with TRBD2. The length of the CDR3 is 15 residues. With V trimmed by 3 bases and J by 2 bases, 5 bases remained unmatched. Looked up from germline, CDR1 is SGHTA and CDR2 is FQGNSA. CDR3 DNA sequence: TGTGCCAGCAGCTTCTCCGGGACTAGACAAGAGACCCAGTACTTC. The encoded protein is CASSFSGTRQETQYF.

This clonotype came up a few times. V is TRBV27 and J is TRBJ2-5; D possibly corresponds to TRBD2 (6 bases). V was clipped by 6 bases and J by 2 bases, with 28 bases between them. Per the germline V gene, CDR1 is MNHEY and CDR2 is SMNVEV (reference sequence). The CDR3 is made up of 19 amino acids. CDR3 protein: CASRSFITNSGAVQETQYF. The DNA of the CDR3 is TGTGCCAGCAGAAGTTTCATAACCAATAGCGGAGCGGTACAAGAGACCCAGTACTTC.

CDR3 coding DNA: TGTGCCAGCAGCTTAGATGCCGGTGAGCAGTTCTTC. Its protein is CASSLDAGEQFF. This chain uses TRBV7-3 with TRBJ2-1; D gene unclear. This CDR3 is 12 amino acids long. With 2 bases removed from V and 9 bases from J, the gap between germline ends came to 8 bases. Per the germline V gene, CDR1 is SGHTA and CDR2 is FQGTGA.

This clonotype occurred a few times. The rearrangement joins TRBV27 to TRBJ2-7, with TRBD1 matching 9 bases. From germline, CDR1 is MNHEY and CDR2 SMNVEV (reference sequence). The CDR3 has 13 amino acids. Trimming took 7 bases from V and 5 from J; bases not matched to a gene: 6. The CDR3 loop reads CASTRGQGHEQYF. The CDR3 nucleotides read TGTGCCAGCACCAGGGGACAGGGCCACGAGCAGTACTTC.

The table lists this clonotype with many counts. The V call is TRBV5-1, the J call TRBJ2-2; D is possibly TRBD1 (6 bases). The CDR3 consists of 14 residues. Germline CDR1 and CDR2: SGHRS and YFSETQ. V dropped 4 bases and J dropped 4 bases, with 11 bases sitting between them. The CDR3 bases are TGCGCCAGCAGCCCCCGGACAGCCACCGGGGAGCTGTTTTTT. Residues: CASSPRTATGELFF.

The chain is built from TRBV9 and TRBJ2-1; D is undetermined. With 4 bases removed from V and 5 bases from J, the gap between germline ends came to 13 bases. Germline assignment: CDR1 SGDLS and CDR2 YYNGEE. The length of the CDR3 is 14 residues. The CDR3 region is CASSPRGVNNEQFF. The CDR3 nucleotides are TGTGCCAGCAGCCCCCGCGGAGTGAACAATGAGCAGTTCTTC. The variable domain in full, with the rest retrieved from reference TRBV9 and TRBJ2-1, is DSGVTQTPKHLITATGQRVTLRCSPRSGDLSVYWYQQSLDQGLQFLIQYYNGEERAKGNILERFSAQQFPDLHSELNLSSLELGDSALYFCASSPRGVNNEQFFGPGTRLTVL.

This chain connects TRBV6-1 to TRBJ1-1; no clear D. V dropped 3 bases and J dropped 4 bases, with 9 bases sitting between them. The germline CDR1 and CDR2 sequences are MNHNS and SASEGT. The CDR3 totals 13 residues. CDR3 nucleotides: TGTGCCAGCAGTGAGCGGTTCAGCACTGAAGCTTTCTTT. Protein sequence: CASSERFSTEAFF.

The sample holds many counts of this clonotype. V is TRBV12-3 or TRBV12-4 and J is TRBJ1-1, with 7 bases identical to TRBD1. The junction had 10 bases not matched to a gene; V was cut back by 6 bases and J by 3 bases. This CDR3 contains 15 residues. The chain's CDR3 is CASRNWDRRDTEAFF. The CDR3 nucleotides read TGTGCCAGCAGGAATTGGGACAGAAGAGACACTGAAGCTTTCTTT.

This clonotype turned up a few times. The chain has TRBV28 and TRBJ2-4; D is unresolved. The germline gives CDR1 MDHEN, CDR2 SYDVKM. The CDR3 loop spans 14 amino acids. V dropped 7 bases and J dropped 0 bases, with 10 bases sitting between them. The CDR3: CASNEVRAKNIQYF. CDR3 DNA: TGTGCCAGCAATGAGGTACGAGCCAAAAACATTCAGTACTTC.

This clonotype came up many times. The genes are TRBV20-1 and TRBJ2-1, with a weak D call TRBD1 (5 bases). The CDR3 has 11 amino acids. The V gene lost 6 bases and the J gene lost 4 bases, with 7 bases spanning the gap. Germline CDR1 DFQATT, CDR2 SNEGSKA (reference sequence). CDR3 coding DNA: TGCAGTGCGGGGCTATACAATGAGCAGTTCTTC. Translating it yields CSAGLYNEQFF.